This T cell receptor (beta chain) was sequenced for a study of blood T cell repertoires in COVID-19. The wider study: Some COVID-19 samples were acute and others convalescent; all came from the United States, Italy and Spain.

V trimming: 1 base; J trimming: 4 bases; junction bases outside the gene matches: 6. This CDR3 comprises 16 residues. CDR1 and CDR2 (germline): MGHRA, YSYEKL. Residents of about two dozen US areas, aged roughly 18 to 89 years, made up the participants. Clinical history as reported by participants underpinned cohort assignment. Produced via immunoSEQ multiplex PCR; TCRdb's table is partial and in-frame only. The data hold about 140,000 clones, with around four fifths observed a single time. The chain couples TRBV4-1 to TRBJ2-7; 11 bases are a match to TRBD2. The sequencing input was PBMCs or T cells enriched from blood (not recorded which). The sequence came from a woman in her 40s who had recovered from COVID-19. This CDR3 is CASSQVSGGAIYEQYF. The CDR3 DNA is TGCGCCAGCAGCCAAGTTAGCGGGGGGGCTATTTACGAGCAGTACTTC.